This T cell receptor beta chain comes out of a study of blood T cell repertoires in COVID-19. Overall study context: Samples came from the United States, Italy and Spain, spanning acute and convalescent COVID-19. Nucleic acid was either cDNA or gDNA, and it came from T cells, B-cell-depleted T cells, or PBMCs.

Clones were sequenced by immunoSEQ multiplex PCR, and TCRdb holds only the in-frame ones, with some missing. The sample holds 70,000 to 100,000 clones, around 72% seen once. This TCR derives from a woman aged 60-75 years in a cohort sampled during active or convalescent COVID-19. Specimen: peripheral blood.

The chain's CDR3 is CASSPELYYGYTF. CDR3 in DNA: TGTGCCAGCAGCCCGGAGCTGTACTATGGCTACACCTTC. The J gene is TRBJ1-2, the V gene TRBV5-8; no definite D call. This CDR3 spans 13 amino acids. Trimming cost V 4 bases and J 3 bases, with 10 bases left between them. Germline V CDR1 and CDR2: SGHTS, YDEGEE. Supplemented by reference TRBV5-8 and TRBJ1-2, the full variable domain reads EAGVTQSPTHLIKTRGQQATLRCSPISGHTSVYWYQQALGLGLQFLLWYDEGEERNRGNFPPRFSGRQFPNYSSELNVNALELEDSALYLCASSPELYYGYTFGSGTRLTVV.